This T cell receptor beta chain is drawn from a study of blood T cell repertoires in COVID-19. Only in-frame clones appear in the TCRdb table, and some are missing; sequencing was by immunoSEQ multiplex PCR. Of 200,000 to 300,000 clones in the sample, approximately 86% were seen once. The sequenced sample was PBMCs or T cells enriched from blood (not recorded which). The TCR originated in a woman aged 40 to 50 with acute COVID-19.

The CDR3 coding sequence is TGTGCCAGCAGCCAACAGGGTCAGCCCCAGCATTTT. Amino acids: CASSQQGQPQHF. J is TRBJ1-5 and V is TRBV7-9; TRBD1 is a possible D gene (6 bases). The CDR3 has 12 residues. V lost 5 bases, J lost 6 bases, and 8 bases lay in between. Germline V gene lookup returns CDR1 SEHNR and CDR2 FQNEAQ (reference sequence).